Included here is one T cell receptor beta chain sequence, with context. Its antigen is unknown. CDR1 is SGHRS, CDR2 YFSETQ, per germline. The germline V and J ends were trimmed by 4 bases and 11 bases, with 21 bases remaining between them. The CDR3 covers 14 residues. The data were taken from a study of OX40 agonist ivuxolimab in advanced cancers. Study information: Clinicians treated patients with ivuxolimab, an agonistic anti-OX40 (CD134) antibody. The diagnoses of dose-escalation patients were hepatocellular carcinoma, melanoma, renal cell or head and neck cancer.

Study-wide results and caveats: Which antigen the expanded peripheral T cells recognized is unknown.

Assay: immunoSEQ multiplex PCR; the TCRdb copy retains only in-frame clones and omits some. The sample includes 30,000 to 40,000 clones, approximately 90% of them seen just once. The clonotype originates from an adult with an advanced solid tumor such as melanoma, head and neck, liver or kidney cancer. The J gene is TRBJ1-1, the V gene TRBV5-1; D gene ambiguous. This material consisted of CD4+ or CD8+ T cells sorted from blood, taken in a trial of the OX40 agonist ivuxolimab. The CDR3 spells CASSPEATIDGAFF. The CDR3 DNA is TGCGCCAGCAGCCCGGAGGCGACCATCGACGGGGCTTTCTTT.